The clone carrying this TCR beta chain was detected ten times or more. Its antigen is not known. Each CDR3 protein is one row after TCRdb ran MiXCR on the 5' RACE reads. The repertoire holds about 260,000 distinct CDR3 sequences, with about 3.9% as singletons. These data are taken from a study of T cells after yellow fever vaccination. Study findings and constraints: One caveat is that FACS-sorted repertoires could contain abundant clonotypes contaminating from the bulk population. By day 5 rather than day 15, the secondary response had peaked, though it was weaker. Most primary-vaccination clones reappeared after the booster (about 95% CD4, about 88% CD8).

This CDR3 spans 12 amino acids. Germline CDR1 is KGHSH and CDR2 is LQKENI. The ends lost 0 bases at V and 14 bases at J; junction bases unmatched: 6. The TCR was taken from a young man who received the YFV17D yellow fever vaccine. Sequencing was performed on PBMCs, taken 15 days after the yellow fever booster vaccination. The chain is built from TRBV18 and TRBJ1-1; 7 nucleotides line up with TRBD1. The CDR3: CASSPPTGREFF. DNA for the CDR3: TGTGCCAGCTCACCACCGACAGGGAGGGAATTCTTT.